The 17 T cell receptor beta chains presented below share a single source sample, sequenced in a study of blood T cell repertoires in COVID-19. TCRdb's copy holds only in-frame clones and misses some; the assay was immunoSEQ multiplex PCR. The table includes 250,000 or so clones, about 68% detected once. The specimen sequenced was peripheral blood. These receptors were obtained from a woman of 80 years or more with acute or convalescent COVID-19.

DNA for the CDR3: TGTGCCAGCAGTGAAGCCCCGGGGGGTGGCTACACCTTC. Translating it yields CASSEAPGGGYTF. The chain recombines TRBV6-1 with TRBJ1-2; tentatively, D is TRBD1 (5 bases). V lost 0 bases and J 7 bases, leaving 9 bases between the germline ends. CDR1 is MNHNS, CDR2 SASEGT, per germline. The CDR3 is 13 residues long.

The chain is built from TRBV28 and TRBJ2-7; D is unclear. The CDR3 loop spans 12 amino acids. Germline assignment: CDR1 MDHEN and CDR2 SYDVKM. Trimming took off 2 bases at V and 4 bases at J, with 6 bases between the two ends. CDR3 DNA: TGTGCCAGCAGTTTAACGAGGTACGAGCAGTACTTC. Protein sequence: CASSLTRYEQYF.

The chain is built from TRBV5-8 and TRBJ1-5; TRBD1 is a possible D gene (6 bases). The CDR3 loop spans 16 amino acids. Looked up from germline, CDR1 is SGHTS and CDR2 is YDEGEE. Trimming removed 3 bases at V and 2 bases at J, with 15 bases between. CDR3 region: CASSSRGGGGNQPQHF. The CDR3 coding sequence is TGTGCCAGCAGCTCTCGGGGAGGGGGTGGCAATCAGCCCCAGCATTTT.

The chain has TRBV2 and TRBJ1-6; D is unresolved. Looked up from germline, CDR1 is SNHLY and CDR2 is FYNNEI. The CDR3 runs 15 residues. Trimming took off 0 bases at V and 10 bases at J, with 13 bases between the two ends. CDR3 loop: CASSEAWRVGSPLHF. DNA for the CDR3: TGTGCCAGCAGTGAAGCCTGGCGGGTCGGGTCACCCCTCCACTTT.

The chain employs TRBV9 and TRBJ2-2, with TRBD1 identical over 7 bases. Germline-derived CDR1 and CDR2 are SGDLS and YYNGEE. J was trimmed by 2 bases and V by 0 bases; bases with no gene match: 13. The CDR3 length is 19 residues. In DNA form, the CDR3 reads TGTGCCAGCAGCGTAGGCTGGGGCCCAACAGGGGCCAACACCGGGGAGCTGTTTTTT. It specifies CASSVGWGPTGANTGELFF.

The rearrangement joins TRBV6-5 to TRBJ2-7; 9 bases are a match to TRBD2. Germline CDR1 reads MNHEY; CDR2 reads SVGAGI. Trimming cost V 2 bases and J 5 bases; bases outside gene matches: 10. This CDR3 has 16 residues. The chain's CDR3 is CASSYRGSGSLDEQYF. The CDR3 nucleotides are TGTGCCAGCAGTTACCGGGGTAGCGGGAGTCTGGACGAGCAGTACTTC.

This clone has more than one count but fewer than ten. The rearrangement uses TRBV25-1 and TRBJ2-5; 8 nucleotides agree with TRBD2. CDR3 length: 14 amino acids. Unmatched junction bases numbered 7, after V lost 6 bases and J lost 4 bases. Germline CDR1 reads MGHDK; CDR2 reads SYGVNS. The CDR3 DNA is TGTGCCAGCAGCGCTCCCGGGGGGGCAGAGACCCAGTACTTC. Translated, it gives CASSAPGGAETQYF. Full variable domain (rest looked up from reference TRBV25-1 and TRBJ2-5): EADIYQTPRYLVIGTGKKITLECSQTMGHDKMYWYQQDPGMELHLIHYSYGVNSTEKGDLSSESTVSRIRTEHFPLTLESARPSHTSQYLCASSAPGGAETQYFGPGTRLLVL.

The chain carries TRBV7-3 and TRBJ2-1; 7 nucleotides line up with TRBD2. The CDR3 is made up of 15 amino acids. CDR1 SGHTA and CDR2 FQGTGA come from the germline V gene. V lost 2 bases to trimming and J lost 4 bases; unmatched junction nucleotides: 5. The CDR3 nucleotides read TGTGCCAGCAGCTTATGGGGGACTAATTACAATGAGCAGTTCTTC. This encodes CASSLWGTNYNEQFF.

The chain links TRBV5-4 to TRBJ2-3; the D gene is possibly TRBD1 (6 bases). V gave up 3 bases and J gave up 4 bases, with 15 bases separating them. This CDR3 spans 15 amino acids. CDR1 and CDR2 from the germline V gene are SGHNT and YYREEE (reference sequence). For the CDR3, the DNA is TGTGCCAGCAGCTCCCCCCTGGGGGCTGCAGATACGCAGTATTTT. Translation: CASSSPLGAADTQYF.

The chain has TRBV30 and TRBJ2-6; the match to TRBD1 covers 7 bases. The CDR3 consists of 15 residues. CDR1 GTSNPN and CDR2 SVGIG come from the germline V gene (reference sequence). Trimming at V came to 2 bases and at J to 2 bases, leaving 3 bases not matched to a gene. The CDR3 region is CAWSLDRAGANVLTF. CDR3 sequence (DNA): TGTGCCTGGAGTCTAGACAGGGCTGGGGCCAACGTCCTGACTTTC.

The chain combines TRBV4-1 with TRBJ1-2; the D is unclear. The CDR3 totals 16 residues. The ends were cut back, 2 bases at V and 0 bases at J, with 13 bases in the middle. Germline lookup yields CDR1 MGHRA and CDR2 YSYEKL. The CDR3 bases are TGCGCCAGCAGCCAAAACCAGGTTACCTCTAACTATGGCTACACCTTC. This sequence encodes CASSQNQVTSNYGYTF.

The CDR3 loop reads CASGDRANTEAFF. Written as DNA, the CDR3 is TGCGCCAGCGGAGACAGGGCCAACACTGAAGCTTTCTTT. The J gene is TRBJ1-1, the V gene TRBV5-1, with 7 bases lining up with TRBD1. The V and J ends lost 7 bases and 2 bases, in that order; junction bases with no gene match: 5. CDR3 length equals 13 residues. Germline V CDR1 and CDR2: SGHRS, YFSETQ.

The chain has TRBV27 and TRBJ2-6; TRBD2 matches 11 bases. Germline trimming cut 6 bases from V and 0 bases from J; bases unmatched to any gene: 7. CDR3 length: 18 amino acids. Germline assignment: CDR1 MNHEY and CDR2 SMNVEV (reference sequence). CDR3 nucleotides: TGTGCCAGCAGCGCTCGACTAGCGGGGAGCTCTGGGGCCAACGTCCTGACTTTC. Protein product: CASSARLAGSSGANVLTF.

V gene TRBV5-1 combines with J gene TRBJ2-5, with 7 bases matching TRBD2. This CDR3 is 14 amino acids long. Per germline, CDR1 SGHRS and CDR2 YFSETQ. J gave up 0 bases and V 2 bases, and 1 base lay outside the gene matches. For the CDR3, the DNA is TGCGCCAGCAGCTTCGGGAGGTACCAAGAGACCCAGTACTTC. It encodes CASSFGRYQETQYF.

The CDR3 DNA follows: TGCGCCAGCAGCTTGGAGAAACAGGCCGGGGAGCTGTTTTTT. This encodes CASSLEKQAGELFF. This chain connects TRBV5-1 to TRBJ2-2, with a possible D match to TRBD1 (5 bases). The ends were cut back, 0 bases at V and 6 bases at J, with 9 bases in the middle. Germline V CDR1 and CDR2: SGHRS, YFSETQ. The CDR3 is made up of 14 amino acids.

The rearrangement uses TRBV3-1 (or the pseudogene TRBV3-2) and TRBJ2-5, with TRBD1 matching 8 bases. The trim removed 8 bases at V and 4 bases at J, leaving 6 bases unmatched. Germline values: CDR1 LGHDT, CDR2 YNNKEL (reference sequence). The CDR3 is 13 amino acids. The CDR3 reads CASYGQGRETQYF. For the CDR3, the DNA is TGTGCCAGCTACGGACAGGGAAGAGAGACCCAGTACTTC.

CDR3 coding DNA: TGCGCCAGCAGGGAGGCGCCGGACAGAAAGGGGGCCCAGTACTTC. This gives the protein CASREAPDRKGAQYF. This chain connects TRBV5-1 to TRBJ2-5; possibly TRBD1 for D (6 bases). Germline assignment: CDR1 SGHRS and CDR2 YFSETQ. The CDR3 spans 15 residues. V lost 5 bases to trimming and J lost 9 bases, with 23 bases between them.